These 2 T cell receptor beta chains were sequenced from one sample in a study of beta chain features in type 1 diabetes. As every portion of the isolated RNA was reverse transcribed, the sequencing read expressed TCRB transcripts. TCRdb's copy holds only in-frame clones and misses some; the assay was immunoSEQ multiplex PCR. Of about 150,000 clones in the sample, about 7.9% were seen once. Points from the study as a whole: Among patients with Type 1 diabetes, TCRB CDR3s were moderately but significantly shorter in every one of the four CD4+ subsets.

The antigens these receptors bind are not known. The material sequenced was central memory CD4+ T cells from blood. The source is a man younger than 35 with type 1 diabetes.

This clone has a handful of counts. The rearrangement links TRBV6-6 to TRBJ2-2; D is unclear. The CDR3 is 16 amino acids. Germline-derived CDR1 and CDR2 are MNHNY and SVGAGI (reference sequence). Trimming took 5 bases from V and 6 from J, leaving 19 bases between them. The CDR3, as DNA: TGTGCCAGCAGTCTAACCGGCAGAACTAAAGCCGGGGAGCTGTTTTTT. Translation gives CASSLTGRTKAGELFF.

CDR3 nucleotides: TGCGCCAGCAGCCTTGGGATCGGGACAGGAGACACCGGGGAGCTGTTTTTT. Translating it yields CASSLGIGTGDTGELFF. This sequence joins TRBV4-3 and TRBJ2-2; TRBD1 agrees at 8 bases. This CDR3 has 17 amino acids. With 4 bases clipped from V and 3 bases from J, the junction kept 10 bases outside the gene matches. Germline CDR1 reads LGHNA; CDR2 reads YSLEER.